The 19 T cell receptor beta chains presented below share a single source sample, sequenced in a study of blood T cell repertoires in COVID-19. TCRdb keeps only in-frame clones here, not all; method: immunoSEQ multiplex PCR. The sample has around 64,000 clones; less than 90% are singletons. Sequenced: peripheral blood. These receptors were obtained from a man aged 80 or over in a cohort sampled during active COVID-19.

The chain links TRBV9 to TRBJ2-2; 7 positions agree with TRBD1. The CDR3 totals 15 residues. The junction had 7 bases not matched to a gene; V was cut back by 4 bases and J by 4 bases. The V gene's germline CDR1 is SGDLS and CDR2 YYNGEE. CDR3 sequence: CASSQLTGSTGELFF. The DNA for the CDR3 is TGTGCCAGCAGCCAACTGACAGGGTCCACCGGGGAGCTGTTTTTT.

This chain connects TRBV11-2 to TRBJ2-5; unclear D gene. CDR1 is SGHAT and CDR2 is FQNNGV in the germline V gene. V lost 5 bases and J lost 3, with 10 bases in between. The CDR3 spans 13 residues. The DNA of the CDR3 is TGTGCCAGCAGCGCAACTTTAGAAGAGACCCAGTACTTC. It encodes CASSATLEETQYF.

J is TRBJ2-2 and V is TRBV10-3, with a tentative D call TRBD1 (5 bases). This CDR3 has 14 amino acids. Trimming shortened V by 6 bases and J by 3 bases, and 11 bases separated the two germline ends. Germline V CDR1 and CDR2: ENHRY, SYGVKD. The CDR3 DNA follows: TGTGCCATCAGGCGGACACAAGACACCGGGGAGCTGTTTTTT. It codes for CAIRRTQDTGELFF.

The rearrangement joins TRBV11-2 to TRBJ2-1; D might be TRBD2 (6 bases). Trimming left V 5 bases short and J 3 bases short, with 11 bases between. The germline CDR1 and CDR2 sequences are SGHAT and FQNNGV. The CDR3 covers 14 residues. CDR3 region: CASSLTRDYNEQFF. The CDR3 DNA sequence: TGTGCCAGCAGCCTTACGCGGGACTACAATGAGCAGTTCTTC.

The J gene is TRBJ2-7, the V gene TRBV19, with TRBD1 matching over 8 bases. The junction had 12 bases not matched to a gene; V was cut back by 5 bases and J by 6 bases. The germline V gene encodes CDR1 LNHDA and CDR2 SQIVND (reference sequence). The CDR3 runs to 15 residues. In DNA, the CDR3 is TGTGCCAGTAGTGCCGGGGACAGGTATCAGGTCGAGCAGTACTTC. Translation: CASSAGDRYQVEQYF.

V usage is TRBV7-2 and J usage is TRBJ1-2; 7 positions match TRBD1. V dropped 5 bases and J dropped 2; count of bases not matched to a gene: 11. This CDR3 spans 16 amino acids. Germline assignment: CDR1 SGHTA and CDR2 FQGNSA. The DNA for the CDR3 is TGTGCCAGCAGCCTGGGACAGACCGCCCGAAACTATGGCTACACCTTC. This gives the protein CASSLGQTARNYGYTF.

This sequence joins TRBV10-3 and TRBJ1-2, with 8 bases that match TRBD1. The CDR3 has 14 amino acids. The junction had 9 bases not matched to a gene; V was cut back by 6 bases and J by 6 bases. Germline values: CDR1 ENHRY, CDR2 SYGVKD. CDR3 nucleotide sequence: TGTGCCATCAGCGGACAGGGAAACATGGATGGCTACACCTTC. Its protein product is CAISGQGNMDGYTF.

The chain joins TRBV7-3 to TRBJ2-3; 12 bases are a match to TRBD2. The CDR3 has 16 residues. V trimming: 5 bases; J trimming: 0 bases; junction bases outside the gene matches: 3. Germline V gives CDR1 SGHTA, CDR2 FQGTGA. The CDR3 here is CASSPLAGGSTDTQYF. The CDR3 DNA reads as TGTGCCAGCAGCCCGCTAGCGGGGGGGAGCACAGATACGCAGTATTTT. Using reference TRBV7-3 and TRBJ2-3 for the parts outside the CDR3, the full variable domain is GAGVSQTPSNKVTEKGKYVELRCDPISGHTALYWYRQSLGQGPEFLIYFQGTGAADDSGLPNDRFFAVRPEGSVSTLKIQRTERGDSAVYLCASSPLAGGSTDTQYFGPGTRLTVL.

The V call is TRBV24-1, the J call TRBJ2-1; tentative D call: TRBD2 (6 bases). Trimming took 1 base from V and 7 from J, leaving 10 bases between them. The germline CDR1 and CDR2 sequences are KGHDR and SFDVKD. This CDR3 is built from 14 residues. This CDR3 reads CATSDFGGGNEQFF. For the CDR3, the DNA is TGTGCCACCAGTGATTTTGGAGGAGGGAATGAGCAGTTCTTC.

This clone was recorded once. The rearrangement uses TRBV30 and TRBJ2-2; D is unclear. The V and J ends lost 8 bases and 2 bases respectively, with 15 bases between them. Per germline, CDR1 GTSNPN and CDR2 SVGIG (reference sequence). The CDR3 has 14 amino acids. CDR3 DNA sequence: TGTGCCCGATCCACCACAGCCAACACCGGGGAGCTGTTTTTT. It is translated as CARSTTANTGELFF.

This chain connects TRBV5-1 to TRBJ2-3; 14 bases are shared with TRBD2. This CDR3 comprises 16 residues. CDR1 and CDR2 (germline): SGHRS, YFSETQ. V trimming: 4 bases; J trimming: 6 bases; junction bases outside the gene matches: 7. CDR3 sequence (DNA): TGCGCCAGCAGCCTGGGACTAGCGGGAGTAGCCGATACGCAGTATTTT. It codes for CASSLGLAGVADTQYF.

The J gene is TRBJ2-7, the V gene TRBV7-9; the D gene is possibly TRBD1 (6 bases). V dropped 4 bases and J dropped 7 bases, with 17 bases sitting between them. Germline lookup yields CDR1 SEHNR and CDR2 FQNEAQ (reference sequence). The CDR3 contains 14 residues. The CDR3 DNA follows: TGTGCCAGCAGCTCAGGGGAAGGGGCTAGGGAGCAGTACTTC. Translated: CASSSGEGAREQYF.

The V call is TRBV2, the J call TRBJ1-5, with 9 bases aligning to TRBD1. CDR1 is SNHLY, CDR2 FYNNEI, per germline. The CDR3 has 13 residues. The V segment lost 6 bases and the J segment 7 bases; nucleotides outside the gene matches: 4. CDR3 nucleotides: TGTGCCAGCAGATGGGACAGGGCCCAGCCCCAGCATTTT. Translated: CASRWDRAQPQHF. Looking up the rest from reference TRBV2 and TRBJ1-5 gives the full variable domain: EPEVTQTPSHQVTQMGQEVILRCVPISNHLYFYWYRQILGQKVEFLVSFYNNEISEKSEIFDDQFSVERPDGSNFTLKIRSTKLEDSAMYFCASRWDRAQPQHFGDGTRLSIL.

The chain has TRBV24-1 and TRBJ2-2, with TRBD1 matching 7 bases. The germline V gene encodes CDR1 KGHDR and CDR2 SFDVKD. There are 13 residues in the CDR3. With 7 bases clipped from V and 5 bases from J, the junction kept 3 bases outside the gene matches. CDR3 sequence reads: CATRGTVTGELFF. Written as DNA, the CDR3 is TGTGCCACCAGGGGGACAGTGACCGGGGAGCTGTTTTTT.

The chain combines TRBV7-2 with TRBJ2-3, with D maybe TRBD2 (6 bases). V lost 2 bases and J 4 bases, leaving 19 bases between the germline ends. Germline values: CDR1 SGHTA, CDR2 FQGNSA. This CDR3 has 17 amino acids. CDR3 bases: TGTGCCAGCAGCTTACGGTCCGGGTTCGGGAGTGCAGATACGCAGTATTTT. Amino acid sequence: CASSLRSGFGSADTQYF.

The chain combines TRBV7-2 with TRBJ2-5; 9 bases map to TRBD1. This CDR3 contains 15 residues. V was clipped by 4 bases and J by 5 bases; unmatched bases: 8. The germline V gene has CDR1 SGHTA and CDR2 FQGNSA. The CDR3 protein is CASSSSTGGGETQYF. The CDR3 bases are TGTGCCAGCAGCTCGAGCACAGGGGGCGGGGAGACCCAGTACTTC.

This clone was observed a handful of times. The V and J genes are TRBV7-8 and TRBJ2-6; 12 bases are shared with TRBD2. Germline loops: CDR1 SGHVS, CDR2 FQNEAQ. This CDR3 is 18 amino acids long. V was pared by 4 bases and J by 2 bases, with 6 bases of the junction left unmatched. The CDR3 DNA follows: TGTGCCAGCAGCTCTTTGACTAGCGGGAGACCTGGGGCCAACGTCCTGACTTTC. It specifies CASSSLTSGRPGANVLTF.

The chain recombines TRBV5-8 with TRBJ1-6; the match to TRBD1 covers 11 bases. V was clipped by 4 bases and J by 6 bases; unmatched bases: 6. The CDR3 covers 16 residues. Germline assignment: CDR1 SGHTS and CDR2 YDEGEE. The CDR3 bases are TGTGCCAGCAGCCCGAGGACAGGGGGCCCTAATTCACCCCTCCACTTT. This translates into CASSPRTGGPNSPLHF.

The chain couples TRBV2 to TRBJ1-1; D gene ambiguous. V was shortened by 3 bases and J by 8 bases, with 16 bases between the two germline ends. CDR1 and CDR2 (germline): SNHLY, FYNNEI. The CDR3 loop spans 14 amino acids. CDR3 in amino acids: CASSDGPAVGEAFF. The CDR3 nucleotides read TGTGCCAGCAGTGATGGGCCGGCCGTCGGAGAAGCTTTCTTT.